This TCR beta chain originates from a study of T cells in Graves' hyperthyroidism and ophthalmopathy. The CDR3 contains 14 residues. Germline CDR1 reads MDHEN; CDR2 reads SYDVKM. With 7 bases removed from V and 3 bases from J, the gap between germline ends came to 13 bases. This clonotype turned up a few times. Antigen: not known. Broader study findings: Most clonotypes expanded in thyroid above 0.001 were likewise present in blood.

It was RNA transcripts that yielded the amplified TCR beta CDR3 regions. TCR CDR3 underwent first-round RT-PCR with the HTBI primer set. TCRdb called the multiplex PCR reads again in MiXCR, with one record for every CDR3 protein. The sample contains 450,000 to 600,000 distinct CDR3 sequences, less than 20% of which appear only once. Patients having uncontrolled infection, another autoimmune disease, pregnancy or lactation were not included. The genes are TRBV28 and TRBJ1-5; D may be TRBD1 (5 bases). The origin of this receptor is a man in his forties or fifties with Graves' ophthalmopathy. The material sequenced was blood. Written as DNA, the CDR3 is TGTGCCAGCATCCCGGACGGACACAATCAGCCCCAGCATTTT. Protein product: CASIPDGHNQPQHF.